The sequence of this T cell receptor (beta chain) was determined in a study of shared clonotypes between healthy human individuals. The overall study: Every donor yielded three CD4 naive, three CD4 memory, two CD8 naive and one CD8 memory plate.

Generated by immunoSEQ multiplex PCR, the TCRdb table keeps only in-frame clones and is missing some. Here the sample spans about 1.9 million clones, around 93% being singletons. The naive CD8 subset, CD45RO-negative cells positively selected for CCR7, excluded terminally differentiated effector memory CD45RA+ cells. General study points: Sorted-subset sequencing, rarefaction showed, was incomplete despite large depth. It was the non-shared clonotypes that had lower generation probabilities than clonotypes shared by all four donors.

V dropped 5 bases and J dropped 5 bases, with 12 bases sitting between them. The CDR3 is 14 residues long. Germline V CDR1 and CDR2: MNHEY, SMNVEV (reference sequence). Turning to this clone: Its cognate antigen is unknown. The sample holds other DNA sequences that translate to the same CDR3.

This rearrangement joins TRBV27 to TRBJ1-4; D not resolved. The sample consisted of naive CD8+ T cells from PBMCs. This clonotype was obtained from a man between 18 and 29 years old in good health. Some clones in this sample may be carry-over from other donors' samples. CDR3 in DNA: TGTGCCAGCAGTGTAGGAGGAGGAAATGAAAAACTGTTTTTT. It codes for CASSVGGGNEKLFF.